This is a list of T cell receptor beta chains from one sample in a study of cytomegalovirus exposure and HLA in healthy donors. Libraries were prepared by immunoSEQ multiplex PCR; TCRdb keeps only in-frame clonotypes and omits some of them. Here the sample spans around 120,000 clones, roughly 80% being singletons. Sequenced: PBMCs. The receptors stem from a man between 60 and 70 years old in good health and CMV-seropositive. CDR3s include the opening cysteine and the closing phenylalanine or tryptophan. The order of the fields is V gene, D gene, J gene, clone size, CDR3 protein, CDR3 DNA. A D gene is named only where the DNA matches it firmly. Clone size appears in some rows only: once, few, many, or a class for an expanded clone.

V gene: TRBV20-1
D gene: .
J gene: TRBJ2-5
clone size: once
CDR3 protein: CSARSEETQYF
CDR3 DNA: TGCAGTGCTAGATCCGAAGAGACCCAGTACTTC

V gene: TRBV5-1
D gene: TRBD1
J gene: TRBJ2-7
clone size: .
CDR3 protein: CASSGGGQDNEQYF
CDR3 DNA: TGCGCCAGCAGCGGTGGAGGACAGGATAACGAGCAGTACTTC

V gene: TRBV5-6
D gene: TRBD1
J gene: TRBJ1-5
clone size: .
CDR3 protein: CASSLRQGRNNQPQHF
CDR3 DNA: TGTGCCAGCAGCTTGCGACAGGGGAGGAACAATCAGCCCCAGCATTTT

V gene: TRBV9
D gene: TRBD2
J gene: TRBJ2-5
clone size: .
CDR3 protein: CASSVGTSGETQYF
CDR3 DNA: TGTGCCAGCAGCGTAGGAACTAGCGGGGAGACCCAGTACTTC

V gene: TRBV14
D gene: .
J gene: TRBJ2-5
clone size: .
CDR3 protein: CASSQDRRSQETQYF
CDR3 DNA: TGTGCCAGCAGCCAAGACCGCAGGTCCCAAGAGACCCAGTACTTC

V gene: TRBV6-6
D gene: .
J gene: TRBJ1-4
clone size: .
CDR3 protein: CASSRHGEGSNEKLFF
CDR3 DNA: TGTGCCAGCAGCCGACACGGGGAGGGAAGTAATGAAAAACTGTTTTTT

V gene: TRBV9
D gene: .
J gene: TRBJ2-1
clone size: .
CDR3 protein: CASSGRGPPASEQFF
CDR3 DNA: TGTGCCAGCAGCGGGCGGGGACCCCCCGCGAGTGAGCAGTTCTTC

V gene: TRBV2
D gene: .
J gene: TRBJ1-2
clone size: .
CDR3 protein: CASSGSPEAYGYTF
CDR3 DNA: TGTGCCAGCAGTGGGTCACCCGAGGCCTATGGCTACACCTTC

V gene: TRBV6-5
D gene: .
J gene: TRBJ1-6
clone size: .
CDR3 protein: CASRRTRQDNSPLHF
CDR3 DNA: TGTGCCAGCAGGCGGACTCGTCAGGATAATTCACCCCTCCACTTT

V gene: TRBV7-8
D gene: TRBD2
J gene: TRBJ2-5
clone size: .
CDR3 protein: CASSSGVAGVGETQYF
CDR3 DNA: TGTGCCAGCAGCTCTGGAGTAGCGGGGGTCGGGGAGACCCAGTACTTC

V gene: TRBV30
D gene: TRBD1
J gene: TRBJ1-4
clone size: .
CDR3 protein: CAWSATGGDEKLFF
CDR3 DNA: TGTGCCTGGAGTGCGACAGGGGGTGATGAAAAACTGTTTTTT

V gene: TRBV9
D gene: .
J gene: TRBJ1-2
clone size: .
CDR3 protein: CASSVGQNYGYTF
CDR3 DNA: TGTGCCAGCAGCGTAGGACAGAACTATGGCTACACCTTC

V gene: TRBV19
D gene: TRBD2
J gene: TRBJ2-3
clone size: few
CDR3 protein: CASSIGREGKDTQYF
CDR3 DNA: TGTGCCAGTAGTATAGGGCGGGAGGGGAAAGATACGCAGTATTTT

V gene: TRBV5-1
D gene: TRBD1
J gene: TRBJ1-2
clone size: .
CDR3 protein: CASSLEGAVKYGYTF
CDR3 DNA: TGCGCCAGCAGCTTGGAGGGGGCTGTCAAGTATGGCTACACCTTC